This is a list of T cell receptor beta chains from one sample in a study of early T cells in non-severe SARS-CoV-2 infection. MiXCR was run by TCRdb on the 5' RACE reads, yielding one entry per CDR3 protein. The profile shows tens of thousands of distinct CDR3 sequences, about 12% of them singletons. The specimen was whole blood, collected at baseline. All receptors come from an adult who was a healthcare worker with PCR-confirmed SARS-CoV-2 infection or an uninfected control (not recorded which). CDR3s include the opening cysteine and the closing phenylalanine or tryptophan. The D gene is left open where the match is weak. Not every row has a clone size; where given, it reads once, few, many or a size class.

clone size	V gene	D gene	J gene	CDR3 protein	CDR3 DNA
medium-sized	TRBV7-2	TRBD1	TRBJ2-7	CASRDSSYEQYF	TGTGCCAGTAGGGACAGTTCCTACGAGCAGTACTTC
few	TRBV19	-	TRBJ2-2	CASTTAGGDTGELFF	TGTGCCAGCACGACCGCCGGTGGGGACACCGGGGAGCTGTTTTTT
few	TRBV7-8	-	TRBJ2-6	CASSPTWGANVLTF	TGTGCCAGCAGCCCCACTTGGGGGGCCAACGTCCTGACTTTC
few	TRBV11-2	TRBD2	TRBJ2-1	CASSALMGGRIYEQFF	TGTGCCAGCAGCGCCCTTATGGGCGGGAGGATCTATGAGCAGTTCTTC
-	TRBV7-8	-	TRBJ1-5	CASSPDRSYQPQHF	TGTGCCAGCAGCCCTGACAGGTCATATCAGCCCCAGCATTTT
-	TRBV3-1	-	TRBJ2-5	CASSQVRGIETQYF	TGTGCCAGCAGCCAAGTCCGAGGAATAGAGACCCAGTACTTC
many	TRBV14	-	TRBJ1-3	CASGDGNTIYF	TGTGCCAGCGGGGATGGAAACACCATATATTTT
few	TRBV11-2	-	TRBJ2-7	CASSLVSRGPTSYEQYF	TGTGCCAGCAGCTTAGTTAGTCGGGGGCCCACCTCCTACGAGCAGTACTTC
many	TRBV28	TRBD2	TRBJ2-5	CASSSSGRSKTQYF	TGTGCCAGCAGTTCCAGCGGGAGGTCGAAGACCCAGTACTTC
few	TRBV12-3/TRBV12-4	-	TRBJ1-2	CASSFLNYGYTF	TGTGCCAGCAGTTTCTTAAACTATGGCTACACCTTC
-	TRBV7-9	TRBD1	TRBJ1-2	CASVPGTGRYGYTF	TGTGCCAGTGTTCCCGGGACAGGGCGCTATGGCTACACCTTC
-	TRBV12-3/TRBV12-4	TRBD2	TRBJ2-3	CASSTEGLQREWGTDTQYF	TGTGCCAGCAGTACGGAGGGTCTGCAGCGGGAGTGGGGCACAGATACGCAGTATTTT
many	TRBV12-5	-	TRBJ2-7	CASGPPLEYEQYF	TGTGCTAGTGGTCCCCCGTTGGAGTACGAGCAGTACTTC
many	TRBV20-1	TRBD2	TRBJ2-7	CSARKIAGEGEQYF	TGCAGTGCTAGGAAGATAGCGGGAGAGGGTGAGCAGTACTTC